The clone carrying this TCR beta chain came up a few times. The sample belongs to a study of identical twins. From the 5' RACE reads, TCRdb called clonotypes with MiXCR, one entry per CDR3 protein. The sample lists a few hundred thousand distinct CDR3 sequences, about 18% occurring once. This receptor was obtained from a man aged 50 to 59 in good health. Sequencing was performed on naive T cells sorted from blood.

CDR3 region: CATSPFANTGELFF. The CDR3 region has the DNA TGTGCCACCAGCCCATTCGCGAACACCGGGGAGCTGTTTTTT. V gene TRBV15 combines with J gene TRBJ2-2; D gene ambiguous. This CDR3 spans 14 amino acids. CDR1 and CDR2 from the germline V gene are LNHNV and YYDKDF (reference sequence). V shed 5 bases and J shed 0 bases, with 7 bases lying between them. Looking up the rest from reference TRBV15 and TRBJ2-2 gives the full variable domain: DAMVIQNPRYQVTQFGKPVTLSCSQTLNHNVMYWYQQKSSQAPKLLFHYYDKDFNNEADTPDNFQSRRPNTSFCFLDIRSPGLGDTAMYLCATSPFANTGELFFGEGSRLTVL.